Listed here are 27 T cell receptor beta chains from one sample, sequenced in a study of T cell repertoires in cytomegalovirus infection (dated by TCRdb to about 2019). Their recognized antigens are unknown. Sample treatment or condition, as interpreted from the label and publication: in vitro stimulation with specific CMV peptide epitopes to enrich CMV-specific T cells. Sequencing instrument: Illumina HiSeq 1500. In TCRdb, the public reads were trimmed at Q25 with fastp and aligned with MiXCR, with productive beta chains retained. Records with the same CDR3 protein are collapsed into one entry carrying the most frequent genes and DNA. The sample yields 900,000 to 950,000 distinct CDR3 sequences; roughly 31% were counted once. The ten largest clonotypes hold over 11% of the sample. The source was cultured CD8+ T cells from PBMCs, collected from culture after CMV antigen stimulation. The receptors here all came from a human donor in good health (CMV status not recorded). Some clones in this sample may be carry-over from other donors' samples.

Many counts were recorded for this clonotype. This chain uses TRBV7-8 with TRBJ2-5; 8 nucleotides align to TRBD1. CDR1 is SGHVS, CDR2 FQNEAQ, per germline. V was pared by 5 bases and J by 4 bases, with 9 bases of the junction left unmatched. The CDR3 has 15 residues. CDR3 region: CASSPGAGGGETQYF. The DNA of the CDR3 is TGTGCCAGCAGCCCCGGGGCAGGGGGCGGAGAGACCCAGTACTTC.

This chain uses TRBV6-2 or TRBV6-3 with TRBJ1-1, with 7 bases matching TRBD1. The CDR3 sequence is 16 residues long. CDR1 and CDR2 (germline): MNHEY, SVGEGT. J was trimmed by 2 bases and V by 6 bases; bases with no gene match: 12. In nucleotides, the CDR3 is TGTGCCAGCAGCAAGGGCCGACAGGGCTTTAACACTGAAGCTTTCTTT. It codes for CASSKGRQGFNTEAFF.

The chain combines TRBV6-5 with TRBJ1-5; the D gene is possibly TRBD1 (5 bases). The length of the CDR3 is 15 residues. The germline V gene encodes CDR1 MNHEY and CDR2 SVGAGI. V lost 6 bases and J 0 bases, leaving 12 bases between the germline ends. In DNA form, the CDR3 reads TGTGCCAGCAGCCCCTGGCAGGGTAGCAATCAGCCCCAGCATTTT. Translated: CASSPWQGSNQPQHF.

V usage is TRBV4-1 and J usage is TRBJ2-5, with a tentative D call TRBD1 (5 bases). The germline gives CDR1 MGHRA, CDR2 YSYEKL. This CDR3 contains 14 residues. Trimming removed 1 base at V and 5 bases at J, with 11 bases between. CDR3: CASSQATGPETQYF. CDR3 in DNA: TGCGCCAGCAGCCAAGCAACAGGTCCGGAGACCCAGTACTTC.

This clonotype was seen ten or more times. The V and J genes are TRBV7-9 and TRBJ2-5; no firm D call. This CDR3 is built from 16 residues. Trimming took 0 bases from V and 2 from J, leaving 13 bases between them. Germline loops: CDR1 SEHNR, CDR2 FQNEAQ (reference sequence). CDR3 residues: CASSLAPMADQETQYF. The CDR3 DNA follows: TGTGCCAGCAGCTTAGCCCCGATGGCGGATCAAGAGACCCAGTACTTC.

The chain links TRBV4-2 to TRBJ2-7, with D possibly matching TRBD1 (5 bases). Per germline, CDR1 LGHNA and CDR2 YNFKEQ. V was cut by 0 bases and J by 3 bases, with 12 bases left in between. This CDR3 has 15 amino acids. The CDR3 coding sequence is TGTGCCAGCAGCCAAGATATGGGGCGAAACTACGAGCAGTACGTC. It codes for CASSQDMGRNYEQYV.

This rearrangement joins TRBV10-3 to TRBJ2-3, with TRBD1 matching over 9 bases. This CDR3 has 16 amino acids. Germline lookup yields CDR1 ENHRY and CDR2 SYGVKD. Trimming at V came to 7 bases and at J to 3 bases, leaving 11 bases not matched to a gene. The CDR3 nucleotides read TGTGCCATCAAGGAGGAAGGACAGGGGAGGACAGATACGCAGTATTTT. This translates into CAIKEEGQGRTDTQYF.

This clonotype was counted between two and nine times. This chain uses TRBV7-6 with TRBJ2-4; TRBD2 agrees at 7 bases. The CDR3 contains 16 residues. The germline CDR1 and CDR2 sequences are SGHVS and FNYEAQ. V lost 5 bases and J lost 0; bases outside the gene matches: 7. DNA for the CDR3: TGTGCCAGCAGCCTCGGGACTACTCTAGCCAAAAACATTCAGTACTTC. Its translation is CASSLGTTLAKNIQYF.

V is TRBV12-5 and J is TRBJ2-2, with TRBD2 matching 13 bases. This CDR3 spans 18 amino acids. J was trimmed by 3 bases and V by 5 bases; bases with no gene match: 9. Germline V gene data show CDR1 as LGHNT and CDR2 as FRNRAP. CDR3 in DNA: TGTGCTAGTGGTCCAGGACTAGCGGGGGTTTCGTACACCGGGGAGCTGTTTTTT. Translated, it gives CASGPGLAGVSYTGELFF.

The chain uses TRBV7-8 and TRBJ1-3; D ambiguous. There are 15 residues in the CDR3. V lost 1 base and J lost 0, with 7 bases in between. In germline, CDR1 is SGHVS, CDR2 FQNEAQ. The CDR3 protein is CASSLDQTSGNTIYF. The DNA of the CDR3 is TGTGCCAGCAGCTTAGACCAGACCTCTGGAAACACCATATATTTT.

This chain links TRBV6-1 with TRBJ2-5; D uncertain. The CDR3 is 12 residues long. The V gene lost 5 bases and the J gene lost 5 bases, with 9 bases spanning the gap. The germline V gene encodes CDR1 MNHNS and CDR2 SASEGT. The chain's CDR3 is CASSLGMETQYF. DNA for the CDR3: TGTGCCAGCAGTCTGGGTATGGAGACCCAGTACTTC.

A word on this clonotype: Relative to the germline gene, one junction end is altered; a read error may explain this. For the CDR3, the DNA is TGTGCCAACAGTTACAACCGACAGACAGGGGCCAACTACAATGAGCAGTTCTTC. Translation: CANSYNRQTGANYNEQFF. This sequence joins TRBV6-2 or TRBV6-3 and TRBJ2-1, with 8 bases identical to TRBD1. The CDR3 has 18 residues. Germline-derived CDR1 and CDR2 are MNHEY and SVGEGT.

The chain links TRBV7-9 to TRBJ2-5; D not resolved. The V and J ends lost 2 bases and 0 bases respectively, with 10 bases between them. The CDR3 is 15 amino acids. Germline V gene sequence: CDR1 SEHNR, CDR2 FQNEAQ (reference sequence). The CDR3 loop reads CASSLWVPYQETQYF. CDR3 DNA: TGTGCCAGCAGCTTATGGGTCCCGTACCAAGAGACCCAGTACTTC. The entire variable domain, with the rest obtained from reference TRBV7-9 and TRBJ2-5, is as follows: DTGVSQNPRHKITKRGQNVTFRCDPISEHNRLYWYRQTLGQGPEFLTYFQNEAQLEKSRLLSDRFSAERPKGSFSTLEIQRTEQGDSAMYLCASSLWVPYQETQYFGPGTRLLVL.

The chain uses TRBV6-1 and TRBJ2-7; 7 bases agree with TRBD1. J lost 1 base, V lost 6 bases, and 15 bases had no gene match. Germline lookup yields CDR1 MNHNS and CDR2 SASEGT. This CDR3 region has 17 residues. The chain's CDR3 is CASSGNAGTVFSYEQYF. The CDR3 DNA reads TGTGCCAGCAGCGGAAACGCCGGGACAGTGTTTTCCTACGAGCAGTACTTC.

The chain employs TRBV12-5 and TRBJ2-4; D is unclear. Trimming shortened V by 6 bases and J by 2 bases, and 8 bases separated the two germline ends. This CDR3 spans 13 amino acids. Germline V gene data show CDR1 as LGHNT and CDR2 as FRNRAP. The CDR3 region has the DNA TGTGCTAGTGGCCTCCCCCCCAAAAACATTCAGTACTTC. Protein: CASGLPPKNIQYF.

This clonotype was detected only a few times. This sequence joins TRBV6-1 and TRBJ1-2, with 9 positions matching TRBD1. This CDR3 region has 16 residues. J lost 4 bases, V lost 6 bases, and 12 bases had no gene match. Germline V gene sequence: CDR1 MNHNS, CDR2 SASEGT. The CDR3 DNA follows: TGTGCCAGCAGGGGTATGACAGGGGGAGAGGTCTATGGCTACACCTTC. Its translation is CASRGMTGGEVYGYTF.

The genes are TRBV24-1 and TRBJ1-6, with 7 bases fitting TRBD1. J was trimmed by 13 bases and V by 3 bases; bases with no gene match: 8. This CDR3 spans 14 amino acids. The germline gives CDR1 KGHDR, CDR2 SFDVKD. Here the CDR3 DNA reads TGTGCCACCAGTGATGGATACAGGGGTAGCCCCCTCCACTTT. Residues: CATSDGYRGSPLHF.

In its sample, this clonotype was seen many times. The J gene is TRBJ2-3, the V gene TRBV7-6; 14 nucleotides line up with TRBD2. The V segment lost 5 bases and the J segment 11 bases; nucleotides outside the gene matches: 9. Germline values: CDR1 SGHVS, CDR2 FNYEAQ. The CDR3 totals 15 residues. CDR3 protein: CASSMGTSGGPVQYF. The CDR3 DNA is TGTGCCAGCAGCATGGGGACTAGCGGGGGCCCCGTGCAGTATTTT. Full variable domain (rest looked up from reference TRBV7-6 and TRBJ2-3): GAGVSQSPRYKVTKRGQDVALRCDPISGHVSLYWYRQALGQGPEFLTYFNYEAQQDKSGLPNDRFSAERPEGSISTLTIQRTEQRDSAMYRCASSMGTSGGPVQYFGPGTRLTVL.

This clonotype was counted at least ten times. The CDR3 DNA is TGTGCCAGCAGGCGGACTAGCGGGGGGGCCGCGACAGATACGCAGTATTTT. Its translation: CASRRTSGGAATDTQYF. The chain employs TRBV27 and TRBJ2-3, with 15 bases aligning to TRBD2. The germline gives CDR1 MNHEY, CDR2 SMNVEV (reference sequence). V lost 6 bases and J lost 3; bases outside the gene matches: 7. CDR3 length: 17 residues.

The genes are TRBV7-9 and TRBJ1-1; the D is unclear. Trimming pared 4 bases from V and 6 bases from J, leaving 3 bases between. Germline V CDR1 and CDR2: SEHNR, FQNEAQ (reference sequence). CDR3 length: 10 residues. CDR3 sequence reads: CASSWSEAFF. The DNA for the CDR3 is TGTGCCAGCAGCTGGTCTGAAGCTTTCTTT.

This clonotype was recorded at least ten times. The rearrangement joins TRBV6-1 to TRBJ2-7; TRBD1 or TRBD2 may be the D gene (5 bases each). The CDR3 runs to 15 residues. Germline loops: CDR1 MNHNS, CDR2 SASEGT. The V end was cut by 5 bases, the J end by 3 bases, with 17 bases between. CDR3 DNA: TGTGCCAGCAGTCCTCTCCGGGACGGTCACTACGAGCAGTACTTC. This gives the protein CASSPLRDGHYEQYF.

This clonotype was seen a few times. The chain carries TRBV15 and TRBJ2-7; 10 bases match TRBD2. The V segment lost 0 bases and the J segment 5 bases; nucleotides outside the gene matches: 7. The germline V gene encodes CDR1 LNHNV and CDR2 YYDKDF (reference sequence). This CDR3 has 16 residues. This chain's CDR3 is CATSRDLLAGKDEQYF. In DNA, the CDR3 is TGTGCCACCAGCAGAGACTTACTAGCGGGGAAGGACGAGCAGTACTTC.

The V call is TRBV12-3 or TRBV12-4, the J call TRBJ2-7, with D hard to call. There are 16 residues in the CDR3. V shed 3 bases and J shed 0 bases, with 15 bases lying between them. The CDR3 loop is CASSFYVRSSSYEQYF. CDR3 DNA sequence: TGTGCCAGCAGTTTTTATGTTCGGAGTAGCTCCTACGAGCAGTACTTC.

Points on this clonotype: The junction departs from germline at one end; a sequencing error may be responsible. This sequence joins TRBV19 and TRBJ2-4; tentative D call: TRBD2 (6 bases). CDR1 LNHDA and CDR2 SQIVND come from the germline V gene (reference sequence). The CDR3 totals 14 residues. The CDR3 DNA follows: TGTGTCAGTAGTCTAGGCGGGACCAAAAACATTCAGTACTTC. This sequence encodes CVSSLGGTKNIQYF. Based on the CDR3 plus reference TRBV19 and TRBJ2-4, the full variable domain is DGGITQSPKYLFRKEGQNVTLSCEQNLNHDAMYWYRQDPGQGLRLIYYSQIVNDFQKGDIAEGYSVSREKKESFPLTVTSAQKNPTAFYLCVSSLGGTKNIQYFGAGTRLSVL.

This chain uses TRBV6-5 with TRBJ1-2, with 7 bases identical to TRBD1. With 0 bases clipped from V and 6 bases from J, the junction kept 7 bases outside the gene matches. Germline-derived CDR1 and CDR2 are MNHEY and SVGAGI. The CDR3 covers 15 residues. The DNA for the CDR3 is TGTGCCAGCAGTTACTCGACAGGGTGGAAGGATGGCTACACCTTC. Translated, it gives CASSYSTGWKDGYTF.

The rearrangement uses TRBV18 and TRBJ1-3; 9 bases map to TRBD1. Germline CDR1 and CDR2: KGHSH and LQKENI. V shed 3 bases and J 9 bases; nucleotides not matched to a gene: 6. This CDR3 is 14 amino acids long. CDR3 protein: CASSPGQGIGTIYF. The DNA of the CDR3 is TGTGCCAGCTCACCGGGACAGGGTATCGGCACCATATATTTT.

Details on this clonotype: Just one base apart from a much larger clone, this may be a read error. The V call is TRBV7-6, the J call TRBJ2-1; 12 nucleotides agree with TRBD2. CDR3 length equals 15 residues. The V gene's germline CDR1 is SGHVS and CDR2 FNYEAQ. CDR3 nucleotide sequence: TGTGCCGGCAGCTCTAGCGGGGGGGTCTACAATGAGCAGTTCTTC. Amino acids: CAGSSSGGVYNEQFF. Together with reference TRBV7-6 and TRBJ2-1, the CDR3 gives the full variable domain: GAGVSQSPRYKVTKRGQDVALRCDPISGHVSLYWYRQALGQGPEFLTYFNYEAQQDKSGLPNDRFSAERPEGSISTLTIQRTEQRDSAMYRCAGSSSGGVYNEQFFGPGTRLTVL.